This note documents a single TCR beta chain sequence. Its specificity is unknown. The data are from a study of radiation and T cells in renal cell carcinoma. Overall study context: Nephrectomy followed 15 Gy stereotactic body radiation by 4 weeks.

Sequencing was performed with immunoSEQ multiplex PCR; in TCRdb, only in-frame clones are kept and a portion is missing. This table has 110,000 to 150,000 clones, around four fifths appearing once. Study-wide points: No pretreatment tumor biopsies were available for baseline clonotypes. From baseline, blood top tumor clonotypes peaked at 2 weeks post-radiation.

Time point described: baseline pretreatment blood. The treatment is: 15 Gy SBRT to primary tumor, nephrectomy 4 weeks later. Serial blood draws occurred at baseline and 2 and 4 weeks post-SBRT. Germline V lookup: CDR1 MNHEY, CDR2 SMNVEV (reference sequence). The CDR3 extends over 15 amino acids. V lost 6 bases to trimming and J lost 4 bases; unmatched junction nucleotides: 8. This receptor was obtained from a woman between 50 and 59 years old with renal cell carcinoma. The rearrangement joins TRBV27 to TRBJ1-1, with 10 bases matching TRBD1. Specimen: blood, collected from a patient whose treatment included radiotherapy and nephrectomy. For the CDR3, the DNA is TGTGCCAGCAGAGGATGGACAGGGGGAAGCACTGAAGCTTTCTTT. Translating gives CASRGWTGGSTEAFF.